The 32 T cell receptor beta chains given below trace back to one sample, sequenced in a study of cytomegalovirus exposure and HLA in healthy donors. The PCR ran on 60 Vbeta and 13 Jbeta primers. Repertoires were generated with immunoSEQ multiplex PCR, while TCRdb's copy carries only in-frame clones and drops some. This sample has 120,000 to 150,000 clones; roughly four fifths occur once, and the top ten carry 3.2%. The sample was PBMCs. These receptors were taken from a man between 18 and 29 years old in good health and CMV-seropositive.

The V and J genes are TRBV5-4 and TRBJ1-1, with D maybe TRBD1 (6 bases). The CDR3 runs to 14 residues. Trimming stripped 0 bases from V and 4 bases from J, with 10 bases between. From germline, CDR1 is SGHNT and CDR2 YYREEE (reference sequence). CDR3 bases: TGTGCCAGCAGCTTGGTCGGGGGGCCCACTGAAGCTTTCTTT. Translating gives CASSLVGGPTEAFF. The entire variable domain, with the rest obtained from reference TRBV5-4 and TRBJ1-1, is as follows: ETGVTQSPTHLIKTRGQQVTLRCSSQSGHNTVSWYQQALGQGPQFIFQYYREEENGRGNFPPRFSGLQFPNYSSELNVNALELDDSALYLCASSLVGGPTEAFFGQGTRLTVV.

The V and J genes are TRBV7-9 and TRBJ1-4; TRBD1 matches 12 bases. The CDR3 is made up of 14 amino acids. V shed 5 bases and J 8 bases; nucleotides not matched to a gene: 3. From germline, CDR1 is SEHNR and CDR2 FQNEAQ (reference sequence). In DNA, the CDR3 is TGTGCCAGCAGCGTCGGGACAGGGGGCGAAAAACTGTTTTTT. Translated: CASSVGTGGEKLFF.

The chain recombines TRBV7-9 with TRBJ1-4; the D is unclear. V dropped 4 bases and J dropped 12 bases, with 15 bases sitting between them. Germline V lookup: CDR1 SEHNR, CDR2 FQNEAQ (reference sequence). The CDR3 length is 13 residues. CDR3 protein: CASSSTSIIELFF. For the CDR3, the DNA is TGTGCCAGCAGCTCTACTTCTATCATAGAACTGTTTTTT. Full variable domain (outside the CDR3, taken from reference TRBV7-9 and TRBJ1-4): DTGVSQNPRHKITKRGQNVTFRCDPISEHNRLYWYRQTLGQGPEFLTYFQNEAQLEKSRLLSDRFSAERPKGSFSTLEIQRTEQGDSAMYLCASSSTSIIELFFGSGTQLSVL.

In regard to this clone: Other DNA sequences of this sample code for an identical CDR3. As DNA, the CDR3 is TGTGCCAGCAGTTTTAAGGCGGGGGGTGAAAAACTGTTTTTT. Translating it yields CASSFKAGGEKLFF. This rearrangement joins TRBV27 to TRBJ1-4; the D gene is possibly TRBD1 (5 bases). Germline values: CDR1 MNHEY, CDR2 SMNVEV (reference sequence). CDR3 length: 14 residues. Trimming removed 3 bases at V and 7 bases at J, with 12 bases between.

The V gene is TRBV6-5, the J gene TRBJ1-1; D is uncertain. CDR1 MNHEY and CDR2 SVGAGI come from the germline V gene. There are 13 residues in the CDR3. V lost 5 bases and J 0 bases, leaving 7 bases between the germline ends. This CDR3 reads CASSVGLNTEAFF. The CDR3 bases are TGTGCCAGCAGTGTGGGCCTGAACACTGAAGCTTTCTTT.

The chain uses TRBV6-5 and TRBJ2-3, with TRBD1 as a possible D gene (7 bases). The CDR3 sequence is 15 residues long. CDR1 is MNHEY, CDR2 SVGAGI, per germline. The V end was cut by 2 bases, the J end by 3 bases, with 12 bases between. The CDR3 DNA is TGTGCCAGCAGTTACCTGACAGGGACTACAGATACGCAGTATTTT. It translates to CASSYLTGTTDTQYF.

CDR3 sequence reads: CASSEAGRVKSEQFF. The CDR3 DNA reads as TGTGCCAGCAGTGAAGCGGGCAGGGTTAAGAGTGAGCAGTTCTTC. The genes are TRBV6-1 and TRBJ2-1; perhaps TRBD1 as D (5 bases). Germline assignment: CDR1 MNHNS and CDR2 SASEGT. Trimming took 0 bases from V and 9 from J, leaving 15 bases between them. This CDR3 is 15 amino acids long.

This chain joins TRBV6-5 and TRBJ1-5; a possible D gene is TRBD1 (6 bases). Germline-derived CDR1 and CDR2 are MNHEY and SVGAGI. Trimming stripped 6 bases from V and 6 bases from J, with 15 bases between. This CDR3 has 14 amino acids. The CDR3 spells CASSLTGPRQPQHF. The CDR3 DNA sequence: TGTGCCAGCAGCCTCACAGGGCCCCGTCAGCCCCAGCATTTT.

The rearrangement joins TRBV11-3 to TRBJ2-7, with a tentative D call TRBD2 (5 bases). The CDR3 length is 14 residues. The V gene's germline CDR1 is SGHNT and CDR2 YENEEA. V gave up 4 bases and J gave up 2 bases, with 12 bases separating them. CDR3 nucleotides: TGTGCCAGCAGCTCCAGACTAACCCCCTACGAGCAGTACTTC. Translated, it gives CASSSRLTPYEQYF.

This sequence joins TRBV28 and TRBJ2-7, with 7 bases identical to TRBD2. CDR3 length: 14 residues. Germline CDR1 is MDHEN and CDR2 is SYDVKM. V shed 5 bases and J 2 bases; nucleotides not matched to a gene: 6. The DNA of the CDR3 is TGTGCCAGCAGTCTTGGGAGGGTCCCCTACGAGCAGTACTTC. This translates into CASSLGRVPYEQYF. Based on the CDR3 plus reference TRBV28 and TRBJ2-7, the full variable domain is DVKVTQSSRYLVKRTGEKVFLECVQDMDHENMFWYRQDPGLGLRLIYFSYDVKMKEKGDIPEGYSVSREKKERFSLILESASTNQTSMYLCASSLGRVPYEQYFGPGTRLTVT.

The chain has TRBV6-4 and TRBJ2-5; D is possibly TRBD1 (6 bases). The CDR3 is made up of 13 amino acids. V dropped 5 bases and J dropped 5 bases, with 12 bases sitting between them. Germline lookup yields CDR1 MRHNA and CDR2 SNTAGT. CDR3 coding DNA: TGTGCCAGCAGTACAGGGATTCGGGAGACCCAGTACTTC. Encoded protein: CASSTGIRETQYF.

The CDR3 DNA reads as TGTGCCAGCAGGACAGGCAATAATTCACCCCTCCACTTT. Its translation is CASRTGNNSPLHF. This chain links TRBV6-5 with TRBJ1-6, with D possibly TRBD1 on 6 matching bases. This CDR3 is 13 amino acids long. V shed 6 bases and J shed 5 bases, with 8 bases lying between them. From germline, CDR1 is MNHEY and CDR2 SVGAGI.

V gene TRBV5-1 combines with J gene TRBJ1-1; no clear D. The V end was cut by 10 bases, the J end by 1 base, with 11 bases between. The CDR3 runs to 12 residues. Germline values: CDR1 SGHRS, CDR2 YFSETQ. The CDR3 reads CAEREGNTEAFF. CDR3 DNA sequence: TGCGCCGAGAGGGAAGGGAACACTGAAGCTTTCTTT.

The J gene is TRBJ1-4, the V gene TRBV28; 7 bases map to TRBD1. This CDR3 comprises 13 residues. The germline V gene has CDR1 MDHEN and CDR2 SYDVKM. V lost 5 bases, J lost 9 bases, and 6 bases stayed unmatched. CDR3 residues: CASSTTGRKKLFF. The DNA of the CDR3 is TGTGCCAGCAGTACGACAGGGCGGAAAAAACTGTTTTTT.

This clone was observed a few times. This chain uses TRBV6-5 with TRBJ2-7; perhaps TRBD1 as D (5 bases). This CDR3 spans 13 amino acids. Trimming cost V 4 bases and J 6 bases, with 13 bases left between them. The germline gives CDR1 MNHEY, CDR2 SVGAGI. This CDR3 is CASSLGRLGEQYF. The CDR3 DNA is TGTGCCAGCAGTTTGGGGCGTCTCGGCGAGCAGTACTTC.

The chain employs TRBV7-6 and TRBJ2-1, with D perhaps TRBD2 (5 bases). The CDR3 length is 14 residues. Germline lookup yields CDR1 SGHVS and CDR2 FNYEAQ. The V and J ends lost 4 bases and 8 bases respectively, with 15 bases between them. The CDR3 spells CASSSTGVNDEQFF. The CDR3 bases are TGTGCCAGCAGCTCTACCGGGGTTAACGATGAGCAGTTCTTC.

The chain carries TRBV28 and TRBJ1-2, with 11 positions matching TRBD1. Germline V lookup: CDR1 MDHEN, CDR2 SYDVKM. The CDR3 contains 15 residues. The V gene end was trimmed by 6 bases and the J gene end by 7 bases; junction bases not matched to a gene: 10. The CDR3 loop is CASSFSGTGGGGYTF. The CDR3 coding sequence is TGTGCCAGCAGCTTTTCCGGGACAGGGGGTGGTGGCTACACCTTC.

In the case of this clone: One end of the junction varies from germline; a read error may be responsible. The chain has TRBV6-5 and TRBJ1-2, with a weak D call TRBD1 (5 bases). The length of the CDR3 is 15 residues. CDR1 is MNHEY, CDR2 SVGAGI, per germline. CDR3 region: CASSSVGRGDYDYTF. CDR3 bases: TGTGCCAGCAGTTCAGTAGGGAGGGGTGACTATGACTACACCTTC.

The chain links TRBV5-1 to TRBJ1-2; D unclear. V gave up 0 bases and J gave up 2 bases, with 8 bases separating them. Germline-derived CDR1 and CDR2 are SGHRS and YFSETQ. The CDR3 is made up of 14 amino acids. CDR3 loop: CASSLDRRNYGYTF. The CDR3 DNA reads TGCGCCAGCAGCTTGGATCGGCGGAACTATGGCTACACCTTC.

J is TRBJ1-2 and V is TRBV5-1, with D hard to call. The CDR3 is 17 amino acids. CDR1 and CDR2 from the germline V gene are SGHRS and YFSETQ. V lost 7 bases, J lost 7 bases, and 29 bases lay in between. The CDR3 DNA follows: TGCGCCAGCGGCTCTATGGAGGGCCGGACCTCTCCGGGTGGCTACACCTTC. Translating it yields CASGSMEGRTSPGGYTF.

Only one count was recorded for this clone. The chain joins TRBV4-1 to TRBJ2-7; D is undetermined. Looked up from germline, CDR1 is MGHRA and CDR2 is YSYEKL. Between the trimmed V and J ends, which lost 0 bases and 6 bases, there was a span of 15 bases. CDR3 length equals 15 residues. The CDR3 nucleotides read TGCGCCAGCAGCCAAGAGACACCCATCGACCCCGAGCAGTACTTC. Protein: CASSQETPIDPEQYF.

This clone has only one observation. Germline and junction disagree at one end, which may indicate a read error. Other nucleotide sequences from this sample produce the same CDR3. The chain uses TRBV2 and TRBJ1-1; D call uncertain. The V gene's germline CDR1 is SNHLY and CDR2 FYNNEI. The CDR3 length is 12 residues. The CDR3 is CARRGEGAEAFF. The CDR3 DNA reads TGTGCCCGCCGTGGGGAGGGCGCTGAGGCTTTCTTT.

The V gene is TRBV5-1, the J gene TRBJ2-7, with D perhaps TRBD1 (6 bases). Germline assignment: CDR1 SGHRS and CDR2 YFSETQ. Trimming pared 5 bases from V and 6 bases from J, leaving 9 bases between. The CDR3 is 11 residues long. The CDR3 DNA reads as TGCGCCAGCAGGTTAGGGGGCGAGCAGTACTTC. Translating it yields CASRLGGEQYF.

This chain uses TRBV27 with TRBJ1-5, with D perhaps TRBD1 (6 bases). Trimming shortened V by 4 bases and J by 5 bases, and 18 bases separated the two germline ends. The CDR3 has 16 residues. Germline V gives CDR1 MNHEY, CDR2 SMNVEV (reference sequence). The CDR3 spells CASSSLLGHPDQPQHF. CDR3 bases: TGTGCCAGCAGTTCGCTCTTGGGACACCCCGATCAGCCCCAGCATTTT.

This clone was detected once. The junction departs from the called germline gene at one end, perhaps through a read error. The CDR3 DNA reads TGTGCCAGCAGATTGGGGGTTGTAGATACGGGTGAGCAGTTCTTC. Its protein is CASRLGVVDTGEQFF. The V gene is TRBV5-4, the J gene TRBJ2-1; D could derive from TRBD1 or TRBD2 (5 bases each). The CDR3 spans 15 residues. Germline CDR1 SGHNT, CDR2 YYREEE (reference sequence). The entire variable domain, with the rest obtained from reference TRBV5-4 and TRBJ2-1, is as follows: ETGVTQSPTHLIKTRGQQVTLRCSSQSGHNTVSWYQQALGQGPQFIFQYYREEENGRGNFPPRFSGLQFPNYSSELNVNALELDDSALYLCASRLGVVDTGEQFFGPGTRLTVL.

On this clone: Relative to the germline gene, one junction end is altered; a read error may explain this. The rearrangement uses TRBV7-7 and TRBJ2-1, with a tentative D call TRBD2 (5 bases). The CDR3 contains 18 residues. CDR1 is SSHAT, CDR2 FNYEAQ, per germline (reference sequence). CDR3: CASSLGIGSWMSGNEQFF. Written as DNA, the CDR3 is TGTGCTAGCAGCCTGGGTATTGGGAGTTGGATGTCTGGCAATGAGCAGTTCTTC.

The sample holds a few counts of this clone. V gene TRBV5-1 combines with J gene TRBJ2-3; 11 bases agree with TRBD2. With 4 bases clipped from V and 6 bases from J, the junction kept 1 base outside the gene matches. CDR3 length equals 13 residues. Germline lookup yields CDR1 SGHRS and CDR2 YFSETQ. The CDR3 region is CASSPSGRDTQYF. In DNA, the CDR3 is TGCGCCAGCAGCCCTAGCGGGAGGGATACGCAGTATTTT.

J is TRBJ1-2 and V is TRBV4-1; the match to TRBD1 covers 9 bases. Germline CDR1 reads MGHRA; CDR2 reads YSYEKL. Losses at the gene ends were 1 base for V and 1 base for J; bases not matched to a gene: 10. The CDR3 spans 18 residues. DNA of the CDR3: TGCGCCAGCAGCCAAGCCAGACAGGGGGACAGATTTAACTATGGCTACACCTTC. It yields the protein CASSQARQGDRFNYGYTF.

This chain connects TRBV25-1 to TRBJ1-2; D is perhaps TRBD1 (5 bases). Germline V lookup: CDR1 MGHDK, CDR2 SYGVNS. This CDR3 comprises 14 residues. The V gene lost 1 base and the J gene lost 4 bases, with 10 bases spanning the gap. The CDR3 is CASSESGASYGYTF. CDR3 nucleotides: TGTGCCAGCAGTGAATCTGGGGCCTCCTATGGCTACACCTTC.

The CDR3 loop reads CASRAGQINTEAFF. CDR3 in DNA: TGTGCCAGCAGGGCCGGACAGATCAACACTGAAGCTTTCTTT. The chain recombines TRBV2 with TRBJ1-1; D may be TRBD1 (6 bases). V lost 6 bases to trimming and J lost 2 bases, with 13 bases between them. This CDR3 has 14 residues. Germline values: CDR1 SNHLY, CDR2 FYNNEI.

The gene calls are TRBV27 and TRBJ2-7, with D unresolved. CDR3 length equals 14 residues. Germline-derived CDR1 and CDR2 are MNHEY and SMNVEV (reference sequence). Deletions cut 4 bases from V and 1 base from J, with 11 bases between. As DNA, the CDR3 is TGTGCCAGCAGTTCCTACGACACTTCCTACGAGCAGTACTTC. Translating gives CASSSYDTSYEQYF.

V is TRBV6-1 and J is TRBJ1-2; no clear D. The CDR3 sequence is 14 residues long. CDR1 is MNHNS and CDR2 is SASEGT in the germline V gene. The CDR3 DNA reads as TGTGTCACTAACGATAGAGGGTATGCCTATGGCTACACCTTC. Its translation: CVTNDRGYAYGYTF.